This passage covers 20 T cell receptor beta chains from one sample sequenced in a study of radiation and T cells in renal cell carcinoma. This table comes from immunoSEQ multiplex PCR, and its TCRdb copy is limited to in-frame clones, with some not included. The table records approximately 94,000 clones, about four fifths of them present only once. Time point in this sample: baseline pretreatment blood. The treatment is: 15 Gy SBRT to primary tumor, nephrectomy 4 weeks later. Sequenced material: blood, taken from a patient whose treatment included radiotherapy and nephrectomy. These receptors were obtained from a man between 60 and 75 years old with renal cell carcinoma.

The chain links TRBV7-2 to TRBJ1-3; D is ambiguous. Germline values: CDR1 SGHTA, CDR2 FQGNSA. The CDR3 has 15 amino acids. V lost 5 bases to trimming and J lost 4 bases, with 15 bases between them. In nucleotides, the CDR3 is TGTGCCAGCAGCCAACTAAAAACCCAGGGAAACACCATATATTTT. Protein sequence: CASSQLKTQGNTIYF.

The chain links TRBV27 to TRBJ1-1; 9 positions match TRBD1. This CDR3 is 16 amino acids long. Germline CDR1 is MNHEY and CDR2 is SMNVEV (reference sequence). V was clipped by 3 bases and J by 1 base; unmatched bases: 6. CDR3 residues: CASSFWTGQGNTEAFF. As DNA, the CDR3 is TGTGCCAGCAGTTTTTGGACGGGACAGGGGAACACTGAAGCTTTCTTT.

The V call is TRBV7-2, the J call TRBJ2-1; TRBD1 aligns across 8 bases. The germline gives CDR1 SGHTA, CDR2 FQGNSA. Trimming cost V 4 bases and J 0 bases; bases outside gene matches: 2. This CDR3 comprises 15 residues. This chain's CDR3 is CASSWTGSSYNEQFF. CDR3 sequence (DNA): TGTGCCAGCAGCTGGACAGGGAGCTCCTACAATGAGCAGTTCTTC.

This sequence joins TRBV6-1 and TRBJ1-2; D not resolved. Looked up from germline, CDR1 is MNHNS and CDR2 is SASEGT. The CDR3 spans 14 residues. The V end was cut by 2 bases, the J end by 2 bases, with 9 bases between. The CDR3 region is CASSESPNNYGYTF. CDR3 DNA sequence: TGTGCCAGCAGTGAATCCCCCAACAACTATGGCTACACCTTC.

The CDR3 nucleotides read TGTGCCAGCAAGGTGGCGGGAGGAACAGGGGGCAATGAGCAGTTCTTC. It encodes CASKVAGGTGGNEQFF. The J gene is TRBJ2-1, the V gene TRBV7-9; the D call may be TRBD1 or TRBD2 (8 bases each). This CDR3 comprises 16 residues. V was shortened by 7 bases and J by 6 bases, with 22 bases between the two germline ends. Germline loops: CDR1 SEHNR, CDR2 FQNEAQ (reference sequence).

In nucleotides, the CDR3 is TGTGCCAGCTCCCTCCCATCGGGACAGGGTGGATCCGAGCAGTACTTC. Translation gives CASSLPSGQGGSEQYF. This chain uses TRBV18 with TRBJ2-7; 9 bases agree with TRBD1. In germline, CDR1 is KGHSH, CDR2 LQKENI. J gave up 6 bases and V 6 bases, and 15 bases lay outside the gene matches. The CDR3 extends over 16 amino acids.

V gene TRBV19 combines with J gene TRBJ2-5; 11 nucleotides line up with TRBD2. V dropped 7 bases and J dropped 6; count of bases not matched to a gene: 4. Looked up from germline, CDR1 is LNHDA and CDR2 is SQIVND (reference sequence). CDR3 length: 13 amino acids. CDR3 residues: CASTSSGGKTQYF. The CDR3 DNA follows: TGTGCCAGTACCTCTAGCGGGGGGAAGACCCAGTACTTC.

The gene calls are TRBV6-5 and TRBJ2-7; D perhaps matches TRBD1 (6 bases). This CDR3 has 15 amino acids. Trimming took off 3 bases at V and 2 bases at J, with 14 bases between the two ends. From germline, CDR1 is MNHEY and CDR2 SVGAGI. CDR3 in amino acids: CASSYAGTNAYEQYF. For the CDR3, the DNA is TGTGCCAGCAGTTATGCAGGGACAAACGCCTACGAGCAGTACTTC.

This clone was observed many times. The rearrangement uses TRBV7-9 and TRBJ2-1, with 7 bases identical to TRBD2. From germline, CDR1 is SEHNR and CDR2 FQNEAQ (reference sequence). The ends lost 5 bases at V and 8 bases at J; junction bases unmatched: 9. The CDR3 is made up of 14 amino acids. The chain's CDR3 is CASSLGTMGDEQFF. The CDR3 DNA is TGTGCCAGCAGCCTCGGGACTATGGGGGATGAGCAGTTCTTC.

The rearrangement joins TRBV6-1 to TRBJ1-2, with D possibly TRBD1 on 5 matching bases. V was cut by 2 bases and J by 5 bases, with 12 bases left in between. The CDR3 totals 14 residues. In germline, CDR1 is MNHNS, CDR2 SASEGT. DNA of the CDR3: TGTGCCAGCAGTGAATCCGCGACAGCTTATGGCTACACCTTC. Its protein is CASSESATAYGYTF.

The CDR3 loop is CASSEWHPNEKLFF. CDR3 sequence (DNA): TGTGCCAGCAGTGAATGGCACCCTAATGAAAAACTGTTTTTT. The chain couples TRBV6-1 to TRBJ1-4; D remains unclear. Germline CDR1 is MNHNS and CDR2 is SASEGT. Deletions cut 2 bases from V and 3 bases from J, with 7 bases between. This CDR3 region has 14 residues.

The rearrangement links TRBV4-1 to TRBJ1-2; no clear D. The CDR3 is 14 amino acids. Germline V CDR1 and CDR2: MGHRA, YSYEKL. V was cut by 1 base and J by 3 bases, with 9 bases left in between. CDR3 in DNA: TGCGCCAGCAGCCAAGGTTTATGGGACTATGGCTACACCTTC. Translation: CASSQGLWDYGYTF.

The chain employs TRBV15 and TRBJ1-2; D gene uncertain. V lost 0 bases and J 4 bases, leaving 15 bases between the germline ends. The CDR3 loop spans 16 amino acids. The V gene's germline CDR1 is LNHNV and CDR2 YYDKDF (reference sequence). The chain's CDR3 is CATSRDRPQAPYGYTF. In nucleotides, the CDR3 is TGTGCCACCAGCAGAGATCGGCCTCAGGCGCCCTATGGCTACACCTTC.

This clone was observed a few times. The rearrangement links TRBV11-2 to TRBJ2-7; 9 positions match TRBD2. This CDR3 has 19 amino acids. CDR1 is SGHAT, CDR2 FQNNGV, per germline. The junction had 17 bases not matched to a gene; V was cut back by 1 base and J by 4 bases. The CDR3 DNA reads as TGTGCCAGCAGCTTAGGGCAGGGGGGGACTCGGACTAGCGATTACGAGCAGTACTTC. Amino acids: CASSLGQGGTRTSDYEQYF.

The J gene is TRBJ1-1, the V gene TRBV7-6, with unresolved D. Germline-derived CDR1 and CDR2 are SGHVS and FNYEAQ. CDR3 length equals 14 residues. Trimming removed 3 bases from V and 3 bases from J, with 11 bases in between. CDR3 sequence reads: CASSFGEADTEAFF. The CDR3 DNA sequence: TGTGCCAGCAGCTTTGGTGAGGCGGACACTGAAGCTTTCTTT.

J is TRBJ2-5 and V is TRBV29-1; TRBD1 matches at 9 bases. With V trimmed by 5 bases and J by 5 bases, 3 bases remained unmatched. The CDR3 totals 12 residues. Looked up from germline, CDR1 is SQVTM and CDR2 is ANQGSEA. CDR3 nucleotides: TGCAGCGTTTCTGGGACAGGGGAGACCCAGTACTTC. Its protein is CSVSGTGETQYF.

The rearrangement joins TRBV13 to TRBJ2-1, with 8 bases fitting TRBD2. Per germline, CDR1 PRHDT and CDR2 FYEKMQ (reference sequence). The junction had 4 bases not matched to a gene; V was cut back by 2 bases and J by 7 bases. This CDR3 comprises 14 residues. The CDR3 is CASSLSGRGNEQFF. The CDR3 DNA follows: TGTGCCAGCAGCTTATCCGGGAGGGGTAATGAGCAGTTCTTC. Filled out from reference TRBV13 and TRBJ2-1, the complete variable domain reads AAGVIQSPRHLIKEKRETATLKCYPIPRHDTVYWYQQGPGQDPQFLISFYEKMQSDKGSIPDRFSAQQFSDYHSELNMSSLELGDSALYFCASSLSGRGNEQFFGPGTRLTVL.

The DNA for the CDR3 is TGTGCCAGCAGCTTCGCCGCGACAGCGAGGAACTATGGCTACACCTTC. It translates to CASSFAATARNYGYTF. This chain joins TRBV5-8 and TRBJ1-2, with D possibly TRBD1 on 5 matching bases. Germline V gene sequence: CDR1 SGHTS, CDR2 YDEGEE. The CDR3 consists of 16 residues. The V gene lost 2 bases and the J gene lost 2 bases, with 16 bases spanning the gap. Drawing the rest from reference TRBV5-8 and TRBJ1-2, the complete variable domain is EAGVTQSPTHLIKTRGQQATLRCSPISGHTSVYWYQQALGLGLQFLLWYDEGEERNRGNFPPRFSGRQFPNYSSELNVNALELEDSALYLCASSFAATARNYGYTFGSGTRLTVV.

The chain has TRBV7-9 and TRBJ2-1; D is unresolved. The V and J ends lost 0 bases and 9 bases respectively, with 15 bases between them. Germline-derived CDR1 and CDR2 are SEHNR and FQNEAQ (reference sequence). This CDR3 spans 15 amino acids. CDR3 in DNA: TGTGCCAGCAGCTTAGCTAATAGTCCCGCTTCTGAGCAGTTCTTC. Encoded protein: CASSLANSPASEQFF.

The chain couples TRBV6-5 to TRBJ2-2; 7 positions match TRBD2. The ends lost 6 bases at V and 7 bases at J; junction bases unmatched: 5. The germline V gene has CDR1 MNHEY and CDR2 SVGAGI. The CDR3 consists of 13 residues. CDR3 sequence reads: CASRRGRDGELFF. The CDR3 DNA is TGTGCCAGCAGACGGGGGAGGGACGGGGAGCTGTTTTTT.